Listed below are T cell receptor beta chains from one sample, sequenced in a study of T cell responses to AZD1222 COVID-19 vaccine. Repertoires were generated with immunoSEQ multiplex PCR, while TCRdb's copy carries only in-frame clones and drops some. The sample lists 100,000 or so clones; 87% were seen once. This specimen consisted of peripheral blood, obtained on day 0 of AZD1222 vaccination. Receptor source: an adult in good health. CDR3s leave out the opening cysteine and the closing phenylalanine or tryptophan. Some rows mark clone size as missing; the rest say once, few, many or name a class of expanded clone.

clone_size,v_call,cdr3_aa
NA,TRBV5-5,ASSLAGQPQH
NA,TRBV7-2,ASSPDLLRGGYT
NA,TRBV6-5,ASSYVAGNPDTQY
NA,TRBV9,ASSKGTNTEAF
NA,TRBV5-1,ASSLGTLSETQY
NA,TRBV9,ASSVGLLHYEQY
NA,TRBV6-6,ASSSFPDPTYNEQF
NA,TRBV11-3,ASSWGGAPQETQY
NA,TRBV9,ASSGGWARNTEAF
NA,TRBV12-5,ASRRGPPILGYT
NA,TRBV28,ASIPPGTGELF
few,TRBV12-5,ASALEGTGRRPQH
NA,TRBV5-1,ASSLVGTLDQETQY
NA,TRBV5-5,ASSAPDTGGNTIY
NA,TRBV30,AATTGDNLPLH
NA,TRBV6-5,ASSTTGIHEQY
NA,TRBV19,ASSPKNRGGFSRGNEKLF
NA,TRBV7-9,ASSLAPGGSF
NA,TRBV7-2,ASSVTGVSQPQH
NA,TRBV19,ASSPPTGGNNQPQH
NA,TRBV2,ASSVAPGTGAGNTIY
NA,TRBV7-2,ASSFDRGRETQY
NA,TRBV20-1,SARDRDEQY
NA,TRBV12-3/TRBV12-4,ASTGNTEAF
once,TRBV3-1/TRBV3-2,ASSRTYEQY
NA,TRBV30,AWSVAGGLDEQF
NA,TRBV4-3,ASSQDGLAGEQF
NA,TRBV4-1,ASSQVRGANTEAF
NA,TRBV13,ASSSTGRGETQY
NA,TRBV5-1,ASSYQEGRMPYNEQF
NA,TRBV9,ASSVDKGGNTIY
NA,TRBV29-1,SVGTGGIYT
NA,TRBV6-1,ASSEALQGSPLH
NA,TRBV24-1,APKDGGEQF
NA,TRBV9,ASSPPFIGSTDTQY
NA,TRBV18,ASKLGGLNTEAF
NA,TRBV10-3,AISEVKSGEKLF
NA,TRBV21-1,ASRKTGAPLH
NA,TRBV19,ASSPALQGGYT